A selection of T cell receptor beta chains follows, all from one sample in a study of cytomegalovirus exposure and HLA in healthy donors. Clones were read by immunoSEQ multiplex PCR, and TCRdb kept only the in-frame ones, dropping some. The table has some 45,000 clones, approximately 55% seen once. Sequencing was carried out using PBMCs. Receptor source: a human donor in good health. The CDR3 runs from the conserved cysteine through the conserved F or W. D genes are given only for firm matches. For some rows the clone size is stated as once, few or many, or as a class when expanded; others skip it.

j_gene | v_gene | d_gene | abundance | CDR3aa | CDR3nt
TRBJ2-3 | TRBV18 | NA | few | CASSRAVSTDTQYF | TGTGCCAGCTCACGGGCCGTATCCACAGATACGCAGTATTTT
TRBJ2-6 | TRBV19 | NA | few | CASSIDRSSGANVLTF | TGTGCCAGTAGTATAGATCGGAGTTCTGGGGCCAACGTCCTGACTTTC
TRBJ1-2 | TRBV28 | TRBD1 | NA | CASTGQFYGYTF | TGTGCCAGCACGGGACAGTTCTATGGCTACACCTTC
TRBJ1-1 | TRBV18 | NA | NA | CASSPGRSPMNTEAFF | TGTGCCAGCTCACCAGGTCGGTCTCCTATGAACACTGAAGCTTTCTTT
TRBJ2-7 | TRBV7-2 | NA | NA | CASSSFGGNYEQYF | TGTGCCAGCAGCTCATTCGGGGGAAACTACGAGCAGTACTTC
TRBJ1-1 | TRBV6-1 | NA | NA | CASKDTMNTEAFF | TGTGCCAGCAAAGACACGATGAACACTGAAGCTTTCTTT
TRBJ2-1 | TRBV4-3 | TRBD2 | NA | CASSQDGSGLAGGLEQFF | TGCGCCAGCAGCCAAGACGGGTCGGGACTAGCGGGAGGGCTTGAGCAGTTCTTC
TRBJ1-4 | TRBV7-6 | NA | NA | CASSFDRTNEKLFF | TGTGCCAGCAGCTTCGACAGAACTAATGAAAAACTGTTTTTT
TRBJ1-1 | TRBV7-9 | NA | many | CASSQGGLGGHTEAFF | TGTGCCAGCAGCCAAGGAGGGTTGGGAGGTCACACTGAAGCTTTCTTT
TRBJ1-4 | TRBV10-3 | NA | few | CAISESGGAGEKLFF | TGTGCCATCAGTGAGTCTGGAGGGGCCGGTGAAAAACTGTTTTTT